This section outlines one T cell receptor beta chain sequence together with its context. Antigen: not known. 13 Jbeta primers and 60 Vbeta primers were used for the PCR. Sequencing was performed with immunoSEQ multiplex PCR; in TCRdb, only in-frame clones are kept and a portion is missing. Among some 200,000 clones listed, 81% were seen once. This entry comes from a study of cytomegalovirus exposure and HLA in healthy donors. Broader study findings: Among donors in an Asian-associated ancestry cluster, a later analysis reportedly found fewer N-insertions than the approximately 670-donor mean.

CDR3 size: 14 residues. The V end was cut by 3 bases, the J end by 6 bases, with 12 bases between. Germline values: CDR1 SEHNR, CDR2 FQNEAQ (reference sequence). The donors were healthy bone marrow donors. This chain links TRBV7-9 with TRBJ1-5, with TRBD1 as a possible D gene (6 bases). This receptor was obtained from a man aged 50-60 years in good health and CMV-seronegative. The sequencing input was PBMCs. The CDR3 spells CASSFGGAGQPQHF. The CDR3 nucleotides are TGTGCCAGCAGCTTCGGGGGGGCAGGTCAGCCCCAGCATTTT.